One T cell receptor (beta chain) is described in this entry. What antigen it recognizes has not been identified. No base quality values were provided; no much bigger clone lies one nucleotide off. The data were obtained in a study of CD8 T cells in Susac syndrome (dated by TCRdb to about 2019). Turning to the overall study: Among the Susac syndrome patients who were sequenced, clinically active disease was present in more than five and clinical remission was observed in about eight. At blood withdrawal, Susac syndrome patients were either therapy-naive, taking corticosteroids (in some cases with IVIg as well), or taking IVIg alone. The study used repertoire sequencing to test whether antigen drove CD8+ T cell activation and differentiation in Susac syndrome.

Study-level results and caveats: In the CD4+ T cell repertoire of Susac syndrome patients, clonal expansion was not detected. The TCR sequencing and HLA analysis was acknowledged to have included a relatively small number of individuals.

High-throughput TCR beta sequencing profiled peripheral blood CD8+ and CD4+ T cells from healthy donors, Susac syndrome patients and multiple sclerosis patients. Recently defined diagnostic criteria for definite or probable disease were met by the Susac syndrome patients. Bulk CD8+ and CD4+ T cells were purified magnetically by negative isolation, whereas CD8+ TEMRA cells were enriched by FACS. Blood was drawn into EDTA tubes, processed within 24 hours, and PBMCs were isolated by density gradient centrifugation. PBMCs destined for TCR sequencing were cryopreserved in liquid nitrogen and later thawed in a 37 °C water bath. The sorted or isolated CD4+, CD8+ and CD8+ TEMRA cells had a purity of 90% or higher. RNA was extracted using the RNeasy kit, and roughly 0.45 to 1 microgram was reverse transcribed with random hexamers. TCR beta CDR3 regions were amplified with the immunoSEQ multiplex PCR assay covering 54 Vbeta and 13 Jbeta segments. PCR amplification bias was corrected using a synthetic template baseline for primer optimization and computational correction. Processing in the source paper ran as follows. Reads were assigned to V, D and J genes according to IMGT and analyzed in immunoSEQ Analyzer, with only productive sequences retained. To calculate clonality, Shannon entropy was normalized by log2 of the number of productive unique sequences and then subtracted from one. For each patient and control, public and private clones were evaluated among the 100 most prevalent clones. A clone was defined as Susac-specific if it was absent from the healthy and MS cohorts, from 1052 published viral clones and from other ImmuneACCESS disease sequences. TCRdb's own reprocessing of the public reads used fastp at Q25 and MiXCR and kept productive beta chains. Each record represents a unique CDR3 protein, reported with the most common genes and DNA among its rows. The V and J calls were not made by the authors but by TCRdb's processing. For this sample the table gives under 200,000 distinct CDR3 sequences, of which roughly 94% were detected only once. Roughly 0.12% of the sample comes from the top ten.

The V end loses 0 bases and the J end loses 8 bases, and a stretch of 20 bases separates them. In the germline V gene, CDR1 corresponds to SGDLS and CDR2 to YYNGEE. The cysteine opens and the phenylalanine closes a CDR3 of 16 amino acids. Kept here is only the CDR3 DNA, which spans 48 bases and is read in frame from base 1. Sequenced material: CD4+ T cells from PBMCs. This TCR was recovered from a human donor with Susac syndrome. This chain is built from TRBV9 and TRBJ1-2; a confident D gene designation cannot be given. CDR3 sequence: CASSVGSRHGPGGYTF. The DNA is as follows: TGTGCCAGCAGCGTAGGATCCCGACACGGACCCGGGGGCTACACCTTC.